This T cell receptor (beta chain) originates from a study of cytomegalovirus exposure and HLA in healthy donors. Study in general: About 79 million unique TCRs from HLA-typed donors were held in an early data release.

PCR primers comprised 60 Vbeta and 13 Jbeta primers. Sequenced by immunoSEQ multiplex PCR; TCRdb stores in-frame clones only, minus some. The sample records under 200,000 clones, roughly 79% being singletons. CDR3 size: 14 residues. V lost 0 bases, J lost 7 bases, and 13 bases lay in between. Germline values: CDR1 SGHRS, CDR2 YFSETQ. This clone was counted between two and nine times. The antigen is undetermined. Findings of the study overall: Association with HLA alleles at 0.05 false discovery rate was found for 17,000 or so TCR beta sequences in a later analysis. Within a later analysis, the majority of CMV-associated TCR beta chains appeared HLA-restricted.

The origin of this receptor is a male donor in good health and CMV-seropositive. The specimen was PBMCs. The genes are TRBV5-1 and TRBJ1-1; no clear D. This chain's CDR3 is CASSLVGVEDEAFF. CDR3 DNA sequence: TGCGCCAGCAGCTTGGTAGGTGTGGAGGATGAAGCTTTCTTT.